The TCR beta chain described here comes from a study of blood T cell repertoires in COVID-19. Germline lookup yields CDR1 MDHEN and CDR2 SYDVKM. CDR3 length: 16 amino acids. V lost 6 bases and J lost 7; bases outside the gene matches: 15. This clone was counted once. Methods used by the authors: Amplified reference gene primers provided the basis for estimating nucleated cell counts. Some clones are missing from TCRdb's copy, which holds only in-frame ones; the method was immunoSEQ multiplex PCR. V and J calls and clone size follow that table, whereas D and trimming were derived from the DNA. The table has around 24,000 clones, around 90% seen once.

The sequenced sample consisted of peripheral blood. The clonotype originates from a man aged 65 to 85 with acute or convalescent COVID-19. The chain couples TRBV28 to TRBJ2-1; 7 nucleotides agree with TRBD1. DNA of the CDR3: TGTGCCAGCAGCTCTCGCGGGCAGGGGGAAATAAATGAGCAGTTCTTC. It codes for CASSSRGQGEINEQFF.